Listed below are T cell receptor beta chains from one sample, sequenced in a study of post-analysis software for immune sequencing data. TCRdb re-analysed the PCR reads in MiXCR, keeping a single row per CDR3 protein. The sample holds 600,000 to 700,000 distinct CDR3 sequences, 59% seen once. Sequencing was done on a sample of blood. The receptors here all came from a girl aged 2-15 years with multiple sclerosis. Each CDR3 is given with its conserved first and last residue. The D gene is left open where the match is weak. Some rows have no size entry. The others give once, few or many, or a class for an expanded clone.

clone_size	d_call	v_call	j_call	cdr3_nt	cdr3_aa
.	TRBD1	TRBV18	TRBJ1-2	TGTGCCAGCTCAGCCGACAGGGCTGGCGGCTACACCTTC	CASSADRAGGYTF
once	.	TRBV10-2	TRBJ1-2	TGCGCCAGCAGTGAGGCGGGGATCTATGGCTACACCTTC	CASSEAGIYGYTF
.	TRBD1	TRBV10-3	TRBJ2-7	TGTGCCATCAGTGTTGGACAGGCCTACGAGCAGTACTTC	CAISVGQAYEQYF
few	TRBD2	TRBV18	TRBJ2-3	TGTGCCAGCTCACGTCGGAACCTAGCGGCACTCACAGATACGCAGTATTTT	CASSRRNLAALTDTQYF
once	.	TRBV7-9	TRBJ2-1	TGTGCCAGCAGCGAGGCCAGGAATGTGCAGTTCTTC	CASSEARNVQFF
.	.	TRBV5-1	TRBJ2-1	TGCGCCAGCAGCTCGGGACACCAGACCTACAATGAGCAGTTCTTC	CASSSGHQTYNEQFF
once	.	TRBV29-1	TRBJ1-2	TGCAGCGCCGCACAGGGAGGGGTCAACTATGGCTACACCTTC	CSAAQGGVNYGYTF
.	.	TRBV25-1	TRBJ2-4	TGTGCCAGCAGTGAATCTCGGGTCTTAGCCAAAAACATTCAGTACTTC	CASSESRVLAKNIQYF
.	.	TRBV24-1	TRBJ2-1	TGTGCCACCAGTGATCCCGGCGTAGGTTATGAGCAGTTCTTC	CATSDPGVGYEQFF
.	TRBD1	TRBV4-3	TRBJ2-1	TGCGCCAGCAGCCACTACCCGACAGGGGCCCTCTACAATGAGCAGTTCTTC	CASSHYPTGALYNEQFF
.	TRBD2	TRBV5-1	TRBJ2-7	TGCGCCAGCAGCTGGACCCCTAGCGGGCAGAGCTCCTACGAGCAGTACTTC	CASSWTPSGQSSYEQYF
few	.	TRBV9	TRBJ2-3	TGTGCCAGCAGCGTACCCGACAGCTCAGATACGCAGTATTTT	CASSVPDSSDTQYF
few	TRBD2	TRBV6-2/TRBV6-3	TRBJ2-5	TGTGCCAGCAGAACCCCTAGGACTAGCGGGCAAGAGACCCAGTACTTC	CASRTPRTSGQETQYF
.	.	TRBV6-4	TRBJ1-2	TGTGCCAGCAGTCTTGAGACCGGGACGGCGTCCGGTGGCTACACCTTC	CASSLETGTASGGYTF
.	.	TRBV20-1	TRBJ2-7	TGCAGTGCTAGAGACTTAGTCCCGCAGTCCTACGAGCAGTACTTC	CSARDLVPQSYEQYF
.	TRBD1	TRBV6-2/TRBV6-3	TRBJ1-2	TGTGCCAGCAGTTATAACATCCGGACAGGGGGCTTTGGCTACACCTTC	CASSYNIRTGGFGYTF
.	TRBD1	TRBV6-1	TRBJ1-2	TGTGCCAGCAGGGACCGGGACAGCGATAACTATGGCTACACCTTC	CASRDRDSDNYGYTF
.	TRBD1	TRBV7-9	TRBJ2-5	TGTGCCAGCACCCCAGAACCGGGACAGGGAAGGATAGAGACCCAGTACTTC	CASTPEPGQGRIETQYF
.	TRBD1	TRBV12-3/TRBV12-4	TRBJ2-3	TGTGCCAGCAGTCCGGACAGGGATCCGCTGTATTTT	CASSPDRDPLYF
few	.	TRBV9	TRBJ2-5	TGTGCCAGCAGCGTAGTTGGCTCGGAGACCCAGTACTTC	CASSVVGSETQYF
few	.	TRBV5-6	TRBJ2-3	TGTGCCAGCAGCCCCATTAGCCTCGCAGATACGCAGTATTTT	CASSPISLADTQYF
.	TRBD1	TRBV6-6	TRBJ2-2	TGTGCCAGCAGTTACGGCAGGGGGCCCACCGGGGAGCTGTTTTTT	CASSYGRGPTGELFF
.	.	TRBV6-1	TRBJ2-1	TGTGCCAGCAGGGAGATCCAGGTCTACAATGAGCAGTTCTTC	CASREIQVYNEQFF
.	.	TRBV11-2	TRBJ2-7	TGTGCCAGCAGCGGACGGGACACCGGCTACGAGCAGTACTTC	CASSGRDTGYEQYF
.	.	TRBV7-9	TRBJ2-5	TGTGCCAGCAGCCCTCCTAGGGGGATAAGGGGAGAGACCCAGTACTTC	CASSPPRGIRGETQYF
.	.	TRBV12-3/TRBV12-4	TRBJ2-1	TGTGCCAGCAGTTTAGCGGGAGTCCATGAGCAGTTCTTC	CASSLAGVHEQFF
.	.	TRBV12-3/TRBV12-4	TRBJ2-5	TGTGCCAGCAGTTCCCGCCCCGGTTCGGAGACCCAGTACTTC	CASSSRPGSETQYF
few	TRBD1	TRBV7-2	TRBJ2-1	TGTGCCAGCAGCTTTAAGACAGGGTGGGAGCAGTTCTTC	CASSFKTGWEQFF
.	TRBD2	TRBV20-1	TRBJ2-7	TGCAGTGCTAGTTATAGCGGGAGGACGTCCTACGAGCAGTACTTC	CSASYSGRTSYEQYF
few	.	TRBV5-1	TRBJ2-3	TGCGCCAGCAGCTTGGGACGGGGGAGAGATACGCAGTATTTT	CASSLGRGRDTQYF
.	TRBD2	TRBV9	TRBJ2-1	TGTGCCAGCAGCGTAGCTTGGGGACTAGCGGGAGTTAATGAGCAGTTCTTC	CASSVAWGLAGVNEQFF
.	.	TRBV30	TRBJ1-6	TGTGCCTGGAGTCGGGACGGATGGAATTCACCCCTCCACTTT	CAWSRDGWNSPLHF
.	.	TRBV7-8	TRBJ2-1	TGTGCCAGCAGCTTATTCCCGTCCCGATTACAAGCCAACAATGAGCAGTTCTTC	CASSLFPSRLQANNEQFF